This T cell receptor (beta chain) was sequenced during a study of chemoradiotherapy in HPV16-positive cancers. Overall study: Candidate HPV-specific clones and shared TCR motifs came from a couple of HPV16-positive patients.

Only in-frame clones appear in the TCRdb table, and some are missing; sequencing was by immunoSEQ multiplex PCR. Of 13,000 to 15,000 clones listed, more than 75% are singletons. Whole-study findings and limits: Functional assays defining HPV-specific T cells used only two HPV16-positive patients. HPV-responsive T-cell expansion during chemoradiotherapy was linked to improved recurrence-free survival in HPV16-positive patients.

The junction had 5 bases not matched to a gene; V was cut back by 3 bases and J by 0 bases. Germline assignment: CDR1 SGHTA and CDR2 FQGTGA. This CDR3 spans 17 amino acids. As regards this clone: Its antigen is as yet unknown.

The sequences come from blood, collected from a patient who underwent chemoradiotherapy. The source of this sequence is a human donor with HPV-associated anogenital cancer. The chain is built from TRBV7-3 and TRBJ2-3; 11 positions agree with TRBD2. CDR3 amino acids: CASSLTSGEASTDTQYF. As DNA, the CDR3 is TGTGCCAGCAGCTTGACTAGCGGGGAGGCTAGCACAGATACGCAGTATTTT. The full variable domain, rest sourced from reference TRBV7-3 and TRBJ2-3, is GAGVSQTPSNKVTEKGKYVELRCDPISGHTALYWYRQSLGQGPEFLIYFQGTGAADDSGLPNDRFFAVRPEGSVSTLKIQRTERGDSAVYLCASSLTSGEASTDTQYFGPGTRLTVL.